The 21 T cell receptor beta chains below were found in one sample sequenced in a study of T-cell reconstitution after alpha-beta-depleted transplantation in children. Unique molecular identifiers featured in how the TCRbeta library was prepared. TCRdb re-called the PCR reads with MiXCR, one entry per CDR3 protein. The sample has 450,000 to 550,000 distinct CDR3 sequences, approximately 10% seen once. This specimen was PBMCs, mostly from graft donor cells, taken 180 days after TCRalphabeta/CD19-depleted stem cell transplant. These receptors were taken from a female patient aged 2-9 years who had a stem cell transplant for aplastic anemia, so the T cells may come from the graft donor.

The chain is built from TRBV9 and TRBJ2-4; 11 bases align to TRBD2. J was trimmed by 13 bases and V by 0 bases; bases with no gene match: 3. CDR1 SGDLS and CDR2 YYNGEE come from the germline V gene. The CDR3 runs to 13 residues. Here the CDR3 reads CASSVATSGTQYF. The DNA of the CDR3 is TGTGCCAGCAGCGTAGCGACTAGCGGGACACAGTACTTC.

On this clonotype itself: A read error may be the cause here, since a much bigger clone is one base away. The chain has TRBV6-2 or TRBV6-3 and TRBJ2-3; D might be TRBD1 (6 bases). CDR1 and CDR2 from the germline V gene are MNHEY and SVGEGT. CDR3 size: 14 residues. The germline V and J ends were trimmed by 6 bases and 1 base, with 11 bases remaining between them. The CDR3 sequence is CASRPRQGTDTQYF. The DNA for the CDR3 is TGTGCCAGCAGACCAAGACAGGGCACAGATACGCAGTATTTT.

This chain uses TRBV29-1 with TRBJ2-3; 10 bases line up with TRBD2. This CDR3 has 18 amino acids. The V segment lost 0 bases and the J segment 2 bases; nucleotides outside the gene matches: 11. Germline lookup yields CDR1 SQVTM and CDR2 ANQGSEA. CDR3 coding DNA: TGCAGCGTTGAAGAGTTGTTGTATAGCGGGAGGCCCACAGATACGCAGTATTTT. This codes for CSVEELLYSGRPTDTQYF.

This chain joins TRBV6-1 and TRBJ2-7, with 9 bases that match TRBD2. V shed 5 bases and J 2 bases; nucleotides not matched to a gene: 4. The CDR3 covers 14 residues. Looked up from germline, CDR1 is MNHNS and CDR2 is SASEGT. The CDR3 coding sequence is TGTGCCAGCAGTCGACTAGCGGACCCCTACGAGCAGTACGTC. Translating it yields CASSRLADPYEQYV.

The chain has TRBV12-3 or TRBV12-4 and TRBJ2-5; D perhaps matches TRBD2 (6 bases). V gave up 3 bases and J gave up 5 bases, with 13 bases separating them. The CDR3 contains 14 residues. The CDR3 bases are TGTGCCAGCAGTTTTGGGACTCAACACGAGACCCAGTACTTC. Protein product: CASSFGTQHETQYF.

In its sample, this clonotype was seen a few times. This chain links TRBV10-3 with TRBJ1-5, with 9 bases fitting TRBD1. This CDR3 has 14 residues. Trimming took 8 bases from V and 1 from J; bases not matched to a gene: 3. CDR1 and CDR2 (germline): ENHRY, SYGVKD. The CDR3 DNA reads as TGTGCCATCGGGGACAGGGCCAGCAATCAGCCCCAGCATTTT. It encodes CAIGDRASNQPQHF.

This clonotype was picked up a small number of times. The chain is built from TRBV29-1 and TRBJ1-4, with D perhaps TRBD1 (6 bases). Germline loops: CDR1 SQVTM, CDR2 ANQGSEA. This CDR3 is built from 12 residues. V lost 6 bases, J lost 8 bases, and 13 bases lay in between. CDR3 nucleotides: TGCAGCGTGCGAACAGGGCACGAAAAACTGTTTTTT. This codes for CSVRTGHEKLFF.

The chain couples TRBV7-2 to TRBJ1-1, with D tentatively TRBD1 (6 bases). The V end was cut by 4 bases, the J end by 5 bases, with 14 bases between. The V gene's germline CDR1 is SGHTA and CDR2 FQGNSA. This CDR3 comprises 14 residues. The CDR3 region has the DNA TGTGCCAGCAGCTCACAGGGAGGGAAAACTGAAGCTTTCTTT. Translating gives CASSSQGGKTEAFF. The variable domain in full, with the rest retrieved from reference TRBV7-2 and TRBJ1-1, is GAGVSQSPSNKVTEKGKDVELRCDPISGHTALYWYRQSLGQGLEFLIYFQGNSAPDKSGLPSDRFSAERTGGSVSTLTIQRTQQEDSAVYLCASSSQGGKTEAFFGQGTRLTVV.

V is TRBV28 and J is TRBJ1-2; D is unresolved. CDR3 length equals 15 residues. The germline V and J ends were trimmed by 5 bases and 0 bases, with 13 bases remaining between them. CDR1 and CDR2 (germline): MDHEN, SYDVKM. In nucleotides, the CDR3 is TGTGCCAGCAGTGGGCCAGGACTCCCTAACTATGGCTACACCTTC. The encoded protein is CASSGPGLPNYGYTF.

This clonotype was found a few times. This chain joins TRBV11-2 and TRBJ2-4; D perhaps matches TRBD2 (5 bases). The CDR3 consists of 16 residues. Trimming left V 5 bases short and J 0 bases short, with 14 bases between. The V gene's germline CDR1 is SGHAT and CDR2 FQNNGV. CDR3 protein: CASSLRVDLAKNIQYF. Here the CDR3 DNA reads TGTGCCAGCAGCCTGCGTGTGGACTTAGCCAAAAACATTCAGTACTTC.

This clonotype occurred many times. The chain carries TRBV13 and TRBJ2-7; maybe TRBD1 (6 bases). Per the germline V gene, CDR1 is PRHDT and CDR2 is FYEKMQ (reference sequence). The CDR3 runs to 15 residues. Trimming left V 5 bases short and J 2 bases short, with 16 bases between. The CDR3 loop is CASSPVPGAPYEQYV. CDR3 bases: TGTGCCAGCAGCCCTGTACCAGGGGCACCCTACGAGCAGTACGTC.

This clonotype was counted ten times or more. This chain joins TRBV5-1 and TRBJ2-2; D assignment may be TRBD1 or TRBD2 (5 bases each). The V gene lost 4 bases and the J gene lost 9 bases, with 13 bases spanning the gap. CDR3 length: 13 residues. Germline V gives CDR1 SGHRS, CDR2 YFSETQ. Here the CDR3 DNA reads TGCGCCAGCAGCCCGTTGGGGGACCGGGAGCTGTTTTTT. Amino acid sequence: CASSPLGDRELFF.

The sample holds a few counts of this clonotype. The rearrangement links TRBV29-1 to TRBJ2-3, with 7 bases lining up with TRBD2. The germline CDR1 and CDR2 sequences are SQVTM and ANQGSEA. The CDR3 covers 19 residues. Trimming at V came to 3 bases and at J to 0 bases, leaving 18 bases not matched to a gene. The CDR3 here is CSVDRREGVGTSSTDTQYF. The CDR3 DNA reads as TGCAGCGTTGATAGAAGGGAGGGAGTAGGCACTTCTAGCACAGATACGCAGTATTTT.

Remarks on this clonotype: Sequence at one end of the junction differs from germline and may be a read error. The chain recombines TRBV6-2 or TRBV6-3 with TRBJ2-3; 10 bases agree with TRBD2. There are 18 residues in the CDR3. Germline CDR1 is MNHEY and CDR2 is SVGEGT. The CDR3 DNA follows: TGTGCCAGCAGTTACGCGGTGCTAGCGGGAGACCCCACAGATAGGCAGTATTTT. It is translated as CASSYAVLAGDPTDRQYF.

The V and J genes are TRBV19 and TRBJ2-7, with TRBD1 matching 10 bases. Germline V lookup: CDR1 LNHDA, CDR2 SQIVND (reference sequence). After removal of 6 bases from V and 3 bases from J, the junction contained 8 bases not matched to a gene. The length of the CDR3 is 15 residues. The CDR3 DNA reads TGTGCCAGTAGCACTTCGACAGGGGGCCGCTACGAGCAGTACTTC. It codes for CASSTSTGGRYEQYF.

This clonotype was observed a handful of times. V and J are TRBV18 and TRBJ2-7; D is unclear. The CDR3 length is 15 residues. Trimming stripped 0 bases from V and 2 bases from J, with 11 bases between. Germline V gives CDR1 KGHSH, CDR2 LQKENI. CDR3 amino acids: CASSPPSGYPYEQYV. The CDR3 bases are TGTGCCAGCTCACCACCGTCTGGGTACCCCTACGAGCAGTACGTC.

Ten or more counts support this clonotype. V usage is TRBV20-1 and J usage is TRBJ1-2, with 9 nucleotides matching TRBD1. The germline V gene encodes CDR1 DFQATT and CDR2 SNEGSKA (reference sequence). V shed 2 bases, J shed 7 bases, and the junction held 5 bases outside the gene matches. The CDR3 runs to 13 residues. The chain's CDR3 is CSARTGGDAGYTF. DNA for the CDR3: TGCAGTGCTAGAACAGGGGGCGACGCTGGCTACACCTTC.

About this clonotype: Germline and junction disagree at one end, which may indicate a read error. The chain recombines TRBV6-1 with TRBJ2-7, with D possibly TRBD1 on 5 matching bases. CDR3 length: 15 amino acids. CDR1 and CDR2 from the germline V gene are MNHNS and SASEGT. CDR3 coding DNA: TGTGCCAGCAGGACCCCGACAGCAAACTCCTACGAGCAGAACTTC. Its translation is CASRTPTANSYEQNF.

This clonotype appeared a few times. The chain carries TRBV2 and TRBJ1-6, with 7 bases matching TRBD1. CDR3 length: 12 residues. The J segment lost 16 bases and the V segment lost 6 bases, leaving 9 bases of the junction unmatched. The germline V gene has CDR1 SNHLY and CDR2 FYNNEI. The CDR3 region is CASSPTGRNLHF. The CDR3 bases are TGTGCCAGCAGCCCGACAGGGCGAAATCTCCACTTT.

V usage is TRBV5-1 and J usage is TRBJ1-5; D remains unclear. This CDR3 has 14 amino acids. V lost 4 bases and J 1 base, leaving 9 bases between the germline ends. Germline V lookup: CDR1 SGHRS, CDR2 YFSETQ. In DNA form, the CDR3 reads TGCGCCAGCAGCGAATCCCCGAGCAATCAGCCCCAGCATTTT. Protein sequence: CASSESPSNQPQHF.

The J gene is TRBJ2-3, the V gene TRBV27, with 14 positions matching TRBD2. This CDR3 has 15 residues. Looked up from germline, CDR1 is MNHEY and CDR2 is SMNVEV (reference sequence). V shed 7 bases, J shed 6 bases, and the junction held 6 bases outside the gene matches. The CDR3 DNA sequence: TGTGCCAGCATGAGACTAGCGGGAGGGCTGGATACGCAGTATTTT. This translates into CASMRLAGGLDTQYF.